This T cell receptor beta chain originates from a study of cytomegalovirus exposure and HLA in healthy donors. Primers included in the PCR were 60 Vbeta and 13 Jbeta primers. The data were produced by immunoSEQ multiplex PCR, yet TCRdb's version contains in-frame clones alone and is incomplete. The sample includes under 130,000 clones, 78% of them seen just once. Trimming removed 0 bases at V and 8 bases at J, with 15 bases between. The CDR3 contains 15 residues. Looked up from germline, CDR1 is MGHRA and CDR2 is YSYEKL. Sequenced: PBMCs. This clonotype was sampled from a young man in good health and CMV-seronegative. This chain connects TRBV4-1 to TRBJ2-3; D is unresolved. CDR3 sequence (DNA): TGCGCCAGCAGCCAAGAGCGGCACGGAGATGTTACGCAGTATTTT. Encoded protein: CASSQERHGDVTQYF.